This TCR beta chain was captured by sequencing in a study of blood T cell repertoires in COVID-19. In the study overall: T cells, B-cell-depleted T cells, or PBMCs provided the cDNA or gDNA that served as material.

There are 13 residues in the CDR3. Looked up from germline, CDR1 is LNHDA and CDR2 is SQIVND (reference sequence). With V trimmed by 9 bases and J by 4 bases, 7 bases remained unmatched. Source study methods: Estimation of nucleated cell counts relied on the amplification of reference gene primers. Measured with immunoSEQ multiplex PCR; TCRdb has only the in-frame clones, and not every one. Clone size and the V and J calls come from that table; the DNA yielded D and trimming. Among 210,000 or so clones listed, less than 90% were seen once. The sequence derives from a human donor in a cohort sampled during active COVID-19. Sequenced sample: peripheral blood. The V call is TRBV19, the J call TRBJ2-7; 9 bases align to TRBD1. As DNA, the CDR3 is TGTGCCAGGGACAGGGGACACGGGTACGAGCAGTACTTC. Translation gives CARDRGHGYEQYF. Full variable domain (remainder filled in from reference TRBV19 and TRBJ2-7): DGGITQSPKYLFRKEGQNVTLSCEQNLNHDAMYWYRQDPGQGLRLIYYSQIVNDFQKGDIAEGYSVSREKKESFPLTVTSAQKNPTAFYLCARDRGHGYEQYFGPGTRLTVT.